This T cell receptor beta chain derives from a study of cytomegalovirus exposure and HLA in healthy donors (dated by TCRdb to the late 2010s). For the wider study: In an earlier analysis of approximately 500 of the donors, about 270 Gb of sequence data and 95 million to 130 million unique TCR beta sequences from about 180 million T cells were reported. An early release that covered around 590 HLA-typed donors contained approximately 300 gigabases of sequencing data and some 87 million unique TCR sequences. The genetic ancestry cluster associated with self-reported Caucasian donors included about four fifths of the 300 to 400 genotyped donors. The study aimed to test whether cataloging public T cell receptors could reveal signatures of past pathogen exposure. The T cell repertoires of under 700 subjects were profiled by immunosequencing and related to cytomegalovirus serostatus. In addition to the first cohort of around 670 subjects, a separate validation cohort of about 120 different subjects was used. To predict cytomegalovirus infection status, the study brought together high-throughput TCR immunosequencing, statistical association of individual TCRs with disease status, and machine learning. A later analysis re-examined previously published TCR beta repertoires from just over 650 donors and added high-resolution HLA genotyping to investigate patterns of TCR occurrence. The later analysis used no new phenotypic data to find candidate immune exposures, relying instead on TCR beta sequences and their occurrence across donors. To decide whether each TCR beta V gene segment behaved as functional or pseudogenic, an earlier analysis of approximately 620 of the donors relied on high-throughput TCR beta sequencing. Alongside the repertoire data, information on donor age, sex, ethnicity and CMV serostatus was compiled. In a later genetic analysis, genome-wide SNP genotypes for about 55% of the 666 donors were used, and that subset was treated as a discovery cohort. All discovery cohort repertoires had been generated on a single sequencing platform. HLA typing included class I and class II loci at four-digit resolution. Typing coverage differed by locus: A, B, C, DRB1 and DQB1 were typed in roughly 620-640 donors, DQA1 in approximately 520, DPA1 in some 570, and DPB1 in just under 490. Because of strong linkage in the cohort, five DR-DQ haplotypes were treated as single units for association and clustering. Among 398 genotyped donors of the cohort, an average of 235,054 unique TCR beta nucleotide sequences were sequenced per donor, roughly a sixth of them non-productive. The investigation overall reported the following: Some IMGT-functional V segments, including TRBV6-2 and TRBV6-3, could not be distinguished by the 87-base-pair reads and were therefore excluded. In an earlier analysis of 587 of the donors, most TCR beta V segments were observed in productive rearrangements about 87% or about 30% of the time, broadly matching IMGT annotations. Compared with the roughly 720-donor mean, donors in an Asian-associated ancestry cluster had fewer N-insertions in productive TCRs, according to a later genetic analysis. When HLA alleles, especially DR and DQ, strongly co-occurred, TCR associations were difficult to assign to individual alleles. Immune exposure information for the cohort was limited to CMV serostatus. Most TCR sequences were observed very rarely across donors, whereas some public TCRs were present in many individuals. Cytomegalovirus status was reported to be diagnosed by the classifier with high specificity and sensitivity in both the original and validation cohorts. A total of some 180 TCR beta chains were listed by the study as associated with cytomegalovirus. Correlated functional status among segregating V segments might reflect linkage disequilibrium, but an unknown experimental factor could not be ruled out. Three of the identified cytomegalovirus-associated TCR beta chains were confirmed in vitro to be specific for cytomegalovirus antigens. In a later genetic analysis, a missense DCLRE1C variant was associated with V-gene and J-gene trimming of TCR beta chains, and the association was replicated in an independent cohort. In a later analysis, several top co-occurrence clusters were reported to appear linked to parvovirus B19, influenza, CMV and Epstein-Barr virus. In a later analysis, TCR association rates were found to vary across HLA loci, with the most associated TCRs seen for DRB1 alleles and the fewest for HLA-C alleles. The authors suggested that the approach could potentially be extended to other disease states and immunological phenotypes. A later analysis associated 16,951 TCR beta sequences with specific HLA alleles at a false discovery rate of 0.05. The sequencing pipeline was judged likely to have produced a cluster of highly shared sequence variants as a technical artifact. A further reported finding was that TCR beta sequences accurately predicted the HLA-A and HLA-B alleles for most subjects in the first cohort. Because counts were too low, about 18 rarely observed V segments, including chromosome 9 orphons, were excluded from the earlier analysis of several hundred of the donors. Roughly uniform sequencing depth across donors was assumed in presence/absence analyses, although this assumption may not hold. According to a later analysis, most CMV-associated TCR beta chains appeared to be HLA-restricted, and the HLA associations seemed to be driven largely by CMV exposure. In a later analysis, HLA-associated TCR beta chains showed more clonal expansion and lower generation probabilities than non-associated chains that were equally common. Because some donors lacked HLA typing at each locus, the association tests relied only on the typed subset. Only TCR beta chains were sequenced in this cohort, and the absence of alpha or paired-chain data limited detectable features.

Deletion took 0 bases off V and 6 bases off J, with a span of 10 bases between the germline ends. Its CDR3 holds 14 amino acids, cysteine through phenylalanine. Only the CDR3 DNA is retained, 42 bases long and in frame from the first base. CDR1 and CDR2 were assigned from the germline V gene as SGHNT and YENEEA. A note on this clone: What this receptor recognizes is not known. No base quality information exists; no much larger clone differs at one position.

The receptor library was made with the immunoSEQ multiplex PCR assay. A mixture of 60 forward primers for TCR Vbeta segments and 13 reverse primers for TCR Jbeta segments was used in the multiplex PCR. A multiplex PCR assay on genomic DNA amplified the CDR3 region of rearranged TCR beta genes. Amplified TCR beta libraries were sequenced as 87-base-pair reads on the Illumina HiSeq System. The original pipeline was this. In a later analysis, roughly 80 million unique TCR beta chains were counted across the 500 to 850 repertoires, and roughly 11 million of these chains were shared by at least two donors. Raw reads were error-corrected and collapsed into unique sequences with a nearest-neighbor algorithm that merged closely related sequences to remove PCR and sequencing errors. To assign V, D and J gene segments, CDR3 sequences were aligned to IMGT reference sequences. Each retained sequence needed at least a six-nucleotide match to both a V gene segment and a J gene segment. Rearrangements were called productive when the CDR3 lacked stop codons and stayed in frame with V and J; all others were non-productive. Following IMGT convention, CDR3 was defined as the stretch from the second conserved V-encoded cysteine to the conserved J-encoded phenylalanine. The earlier analysis of about 640 of the donors excluded any sequence lacking an unambiguous match to a single V gene segment. An earlier analysis of a few hundred of the donors classified V segments as functional when productive rearrangements were above 56.7% and as segregating when the standard deviation between donors was above 5%. A statistical classification framework was developed to diagnose cytomegalovirus status using the catalog of TCR beta chain sequences. In a later analysis, TCR nucleotide sequences were compared against IMGT/GENE-DB human TR gene sequences so that V and J genes could be assigned. Using the TCRdist pipeline, a later analysis assigned CDR3 sequences along with most-parsimonious VDJ recombination scenarios. A later analysis defined each TCR beta chain by its CDR3 amino acid sequence plus V-gene family, and excluded reads lacking a unique V-gene family. In a later analysis, nearly 600 highly shared, low-generation-probability nucleotide sequences were removed to address suspected cross-contamination and a sequencing artifact. In a later analysis, a clonal expansion index for each public chain was calculated from normalized within-repertoire ranks of inferred template counts. In a later analysis, generation probabilities were computed with a VDJ recombination model fitted to out-of-frame rearrangements, and the resulting probabilities were checked against IGoR. A later analysis scored TCR-TCR, TCR-HLA and TCR-CMV co-occurrence with hypergeometric tests, applying a repertoire-size bias correction to TCR pairs. A later analysis estimated false discovery rates by permuting HLA or CMV assignments 20 times. A later analysis grouped co-occurring TCRs with DBSCAN, adding TCRdist sequence similarity when clustering within HLA-allele-positive subsets. Repertoires with fewer than 30,000 or more than 120,000 public chains, plus five repertoires with anomalous nucleotide sharing, were excluded from co-occurrence clustering. TCRdb obtained this table from immuneACCESS and retained in-frame rearrangements with V and J assigned. These tables miss some clones; where compared with another copy, unresolved V genes account for less than half of the shortfall, and the remainder is unexplained. V, J and clone size derive from that table, while D and trimming were established from the DNA sequence. The sample yields some 38,000 clones; more than 50% were counted once. The ten most abundant clones make up 6.2% of the sample.

The cohort was made up of around 720 healthy bone marrow donors. At the time of sampling, all cohort members were nominally healthy, though unrecorded immune exposures were likely present. The donor was CMV seropositive and belonged to the group of a few hundred seropositive cohort members. A peripheral blood sample was collected from each donor, and TCR beta sequencing was performed on peripheral blood mononuclear cells. Genomic DNA was extracted from the blood cell samples with the Qiagen DNeasy Blood Extraction Kit. The sequenced sample was PBMCs. The chain is assembled from TRBV11-3 and TRBJ2-3, with no reliable assignment of the D segment. This receptor was taken from a woman aged 40 to 50 in good health and CMV-seropositive. Here the CDR3 is given as CASSLDRNWDTQYF. DNA sequence: TGTGCCAGCAGCTTAGACAGAAATTGGGATACGCAGTATTTT. When the CDR3 is completed using the reference TRBV11-3 and TRBJ2-3 genes on either side, the full variable domain is EAGVVQSPRYKIIEKKQPVAFWCNPISGHNTLYWYLQNLGQGPELLIRYENEEAVDDSQLPKDRFSAERLKGVDSTLKIQPAELGDSAVYLCASSLDRNWDTQYFGPGTRLTVL.